The present T cell receptor (delta chain) was sequenced within a study of gamma-delta T cells after stem cell transplantation. This clone is labeled as medium-sized. TCRdb repeated clone calling on the RT-PCR reads with CATT. Of 3,400 or so delta-chain clones in the sample, about 1.9% were seen once. CDR1 and CDR2 from the germline V gene are GEAIGNYY and EKD. The CDR3 spans 15 residues. Trimming took 7 bases from V and 4 from J, leaving 21 bases between them. The genes are TRDV2 and TRDJ1; D gene uncertain. Material for sequencing was gamma-delta T cells. The TCR comes from a human donor. It is not recorded whose cells these are; they may come from a transplant donor. The CDR3 region is CACLAVGTRNDKLIF. CDR3 nucleotides: TGTGCCTGCCTAGCGGTTGGGACACGAAACGATAAACTCATCTTT.